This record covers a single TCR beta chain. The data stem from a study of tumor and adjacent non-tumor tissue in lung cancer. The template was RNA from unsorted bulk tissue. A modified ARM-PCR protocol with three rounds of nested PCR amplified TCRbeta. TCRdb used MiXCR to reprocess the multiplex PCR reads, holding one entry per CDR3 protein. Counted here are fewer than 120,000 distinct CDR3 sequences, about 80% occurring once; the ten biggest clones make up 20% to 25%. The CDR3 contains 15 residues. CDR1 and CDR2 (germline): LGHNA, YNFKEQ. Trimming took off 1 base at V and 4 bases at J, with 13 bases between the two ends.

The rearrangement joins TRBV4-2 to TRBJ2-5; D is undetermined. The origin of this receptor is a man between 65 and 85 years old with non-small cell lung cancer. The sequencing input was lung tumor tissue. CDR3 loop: CASSQVELITETQYF. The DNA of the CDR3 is TGTGCCAGCAGCCAAGTGGAGCTTATTACAGAGACCCAGTACTTC.